This T cell receptor (beta chain) emerged from a study of blood T cell repertoires in COVID-19. Using immunoSEQ multiplex PCR, the repertoire was profiled, and TCRdb retains in-frame clones only, with some absent. The sample lists roughly 52,000 clones; more than 75% were seen once. The CDR3 is 14 residues long. Trimming took 5 bases from V and 3 from J; bases not matched to a gene: 3. CDR1 LNHDA and CDR2 SQIVND come from the germline V gene (reference sequence). The receptor was derived from a man in his fifties with acute or convalescent COVID-19. Sequenced material: peripheral blood. The rearrangement joins TRBV19 to TRBJ1-2; TRBD1 matches at 10 bases. The CDR3 here is CASSPGQGDYGYTF. The CDR3 coding sequence is TGTGCCAGTAGTCCAGGACAGGGGGACTATGGCTACACCTTC.